The rows below give T cell receptor beta chains drawn from one sample of a study of cytomegalovirus exposure and HLA in healthy donors. Assay: immunoSEQ multiplex PCR; the TCRdb copy retains only in-frame clones and omits some. The sample carries 110,000 to 150,000 clones, about 8.9% recorded once. The material sequenced was PBMCs. These receptors were obtained from a man aged 50 to 60 in good health and CMV-seronegative. The CDR3 runs from the conserved cysteine through the conserved F or W. Fields, in order: CDR3 protein, J gene, V gene.

CASSSSARTVGFYGYTF,TRBJ1-2,TRBV11-2
CASRGATGGSAEQYF,TRBJ2-7,TRBV28
CASSTGQRENSPLHF,TRBJ1-6,TRBV2
CSVTTGLDTIYF,TRBJ1-3,TRBV29-1
CASSNQRQGNEAFF,TRBJ1-1,TRBV2
CSARERVETQYF,TRBJ2-5,TRBV29-1
CASGQERKSDTQYF,TRBJ2-3,TRBV2
CASSFSGSYGYTF,TRBJ1-2,TRBV27
CASSEHEGSGPQHF,TRBJ1-5,TRBV2
CASSFIPADMTEAFF,TRBJ1-1,TRBV5-1
CAISNRKMVVNEQYF,TRBJ2-7,TRBV2
CARSPWGGVRVAKNIQYF,TRBJ2-4,TRBV21-1
CASSPLNRASSGANVLTF,TRBJ2-6,TRBV18